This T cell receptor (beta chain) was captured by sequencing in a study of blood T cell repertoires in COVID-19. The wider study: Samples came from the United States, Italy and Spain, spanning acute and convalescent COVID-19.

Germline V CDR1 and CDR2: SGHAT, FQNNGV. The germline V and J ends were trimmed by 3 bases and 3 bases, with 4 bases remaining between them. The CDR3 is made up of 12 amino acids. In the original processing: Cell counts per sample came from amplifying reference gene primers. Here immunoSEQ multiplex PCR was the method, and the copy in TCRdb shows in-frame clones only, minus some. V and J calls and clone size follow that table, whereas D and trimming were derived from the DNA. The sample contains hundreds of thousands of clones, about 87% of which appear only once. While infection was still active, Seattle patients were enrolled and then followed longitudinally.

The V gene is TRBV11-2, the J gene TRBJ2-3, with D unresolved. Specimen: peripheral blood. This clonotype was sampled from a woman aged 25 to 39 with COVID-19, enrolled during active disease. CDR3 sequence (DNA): TGTGCCAGCAGCTTCGGTACAGATACGCAGTATTTT. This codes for CASSFGTDTQYF.